The 7 T cell receptor beta chains below come from one sample, sequenced in a study of response to subunit inactivated influenza vaccine. TCRdb reanalysed the RT-PCR reads using MiXCR and keeps one entry per CDR3 protein. The data contain about 540,000 distinct CDR3 sequences, less than 25% of them seen just once; the ten biggest clones take up approximately 2.9%. This same sample was also taken into another study, of T cells expressing NK-cell markers. That source adds: The cDNA for TCR beta came from 5'RACE template switching with UMIs.

The sample was CD4+ T cells sorted from PBMCs, taken 12 days after vaccination. The origin of the receptors is a man aged 45-65 years who received an inactivated influenza vaccine.

This clonotype showed up just a few times. This rearrangement joins TRBV7-6 to TRBJ1-5; D possibly corresponds to TRBD1 (5 bases). Trimming took 3 bases from V and 8 from J, leaving 11 bases between them. Per germline, CDR1 SGHVS and CDR2 FNYEAQ. CDR3 length equals 13 residues. The CDR3 reads CASSLGPGKPQHF. The CDR3 nucleotides are TGTGCCAGCAGCTTGGGACCAGGAAAGCCCCAGCATTTT.

J is TRBJ2-1 and V is TRBV9; D is perhaps TRBD2 (6 bases). Trimming shortened V by 4 bases and J by 9 bases, and 17 bases separated the two germline ends. From germline, CDR1 is SGDLS and CDR2 YYNGEE. The CDR3 contains 14 residues. CDR3 amino acids: CASSPQGLEGEQFF. CDR3 DNA sequence: TGTGCCAGCAGCCCCCAGGGCCTGGAGGGTGAGCAGTTCTTC.

The chain carries TRBV30 and TRBJ1-4; 7 bases line up with TRBD1. CDR1 GTSNPN and CDR2 SVGIG come from the germline V gene (reference sequence). V shed 5 bases, J shed 4 bases, and the junction held 10 bases outside the gene matches. The CDR3 runs to 15 residues. The chain's CDR3 is CAWQDRRLNNEKLFF. As DNA, the CDR3 is TGTGCCTGGCAGGACAGGCGGCTAAATAATGAAAAACTGTTTTTT. The full variable domain, in which reference TRBV30 and TRBJ1-4 provide the parts outside the CDR3, is SQTIHQWPATLVQPVGSPLSLECTVEGTSNPNLYWYRQAAGRGLQLLFYSVGIGQISSEVPQNLSASRPQDRQFILSSKKLLLSDSGFYLCAWQDRRLNNEKLFFGSGTQLSVL.

The chain is built from TRBV6-2 or TRBV6-3 and TRBJ2-3, with 12 bases lining up with TRBD1. The CDR3 spans 15 residues. Germline loops: CDR1 MNHEY, CDR2 SVGEGT. V lost 2 bases to trimming and J lost 6 bases; unmatched junction nucleotides: 3. Here the CDR3 reads CASSYRGTGGDTQYF. DNA for the CDR3: TGTGCCAGCAGTTACAGAGGGACAGGGGGCGATACGCAGTATTTT.

This chain connects TRBV28 to TRBJ2-7, with 9 bases fitting TRBD2. J lost 2 bases, V lost 5 bases, and 7 bases had no gene match. Per germline, CDR1 MDHEN and CDR2 SYDVKM. CDR3 length equals 15 residues. The CDR3 protein is CASSLLGLAPYEQYF. The CDR3, as DNA: TGTGCCAGCAGTCTACTCGGACTAGCGCCCTACGAGCAGTACTTC.

Ten or more counts support this clonotype. The rearrangement uses TRBV7-2 and TRBJ2-1; TRBD2 aligns across 10 bases. The junction had 4 bases not matched to a gene; V was cut back by 4 bases and J by 7 bases. Per germline, CDR1 SGHTA and CDR2 FQGNSA. The CDR3 is made up of 14 amino acids. CDR3 residues: CASSSSGSYNEQFF. As DNA, the CDR3 is TGTGCCAGCAGCTCTAGCGGGAGTTATAATGAGCAGTTCTTC. The full variable domain, in which reference TRBV7-2 and TRBJ2-1 provide the parts outside the CDR3, is GAGVSQSPSNKVTEKGKDVELRCDPISGHTALYWYRQSLGQGLEFLIYFQGNSAPDKSGLPSDRFSAERTGGSVSTLTIQRTQQEDSAVYLCASSSSGSYNEQFFGPGTRLTVL.

At least ten counts were recorded for this clonotype. The rearrangement uses TRBV12-3 or TRBV12-4 and TRBJ2-1; D uncertain. The V and J ends lost 5 bases and 0 bases respectively, with 8 bases between them. This CDR3 spans 14 amino acids. CDR3 sequence reads: CASSPSGSYNEQFF. The CDR3 nucleotides read TGTGCCAGCAGTCCCTCGGGCTCCTACAATGAGCAGTTCTTC.